Presented here are 28 T cell receptor beta chains from one specimen sequenced in a study of beta chain features in type 1 diabetes. Expressed TCRB transcripts were sequenced after all isolated RNA was converted to cDNA. Some clones are missing from TCRdb's copy, which holds only in-frame ones; the method was immunoSEQ multiplex PCR. The sample has some 190,000 clones, approximately 7.9% seen once. Study conclusions and caveats: Shorter TCRB CDR3s, moderately but significantly so, were found in Type 1 diabetes patients in all four CD4+ subsets.

Their antigens are not known. The sequenced sample was central memory CD4+ T cells from blood. The receptors shown here come from a man aged 18 to 29 with type 1 diabetes.

This clone occurred a few times. V gene TRBV5-1 combines with J gene TRBJ2-7; the D gene is possibly TRBD2 (6 bases). The CDR3 covers 15 residues. CDR1 SGHRS and CDR2 YFSETQ come from the germline V gene. V was pared by 5 bases and J by 4 bases, with 19 bases between. This CDR3 reads CASSPSPGEVYEQYF. The CDR3 DNA sequence: TGCGCCAGCAGTCCAAGTCCGGGGGAGGTTTACGAGCAGTACTTC.

A few counts support this clone. The gene calls are TRBV29-1 and TRBJ2-7; TRBD2 agrees at 7 bases. Germline values: CDR1 SQVTM, CDR2 ANQGSEA. J lost 5 bases, V lost 0 bases, and 7 bases had no gene match. CDR3 length equals 14 residues. This chain's CDR3 is CSVEEGPGGNEQYF. Here the CDR3 DNA reads TGCAGCGTTGAAGAGGGTCCGGGAGGCAACGAGCAGTACTTC.

In this sample, this clone turned up a few times. Written as DNA, the CDR3 is TGTGCCAGCAGCTCCACGGTGAGGGATGAAGCTTTCTTT. It yields the protein CASSSTVRDEAFF. J is TRBJ1-1 and V is TRBV9; D is undetermined. The V end lost 4 bases, the J end lost 7 bases, and 14 bases lay between the germline ends. The CDR3 covers 13 residues. Looked up from germline, CDR1 is SGDLS and CDR2 is YYNGEE.

This clone showed up many times. V is TRBV6-6 and J is TRBJ2-1; TRBD2 matches 9 bases. CDR1 and CDR2 (germline): MNHNY, SVGAGI (reference sequence). V was clipped by 10 bases and J by 7 bases; unmatched bases: 8. CDR3 length: 13 amino acids. The CDR3 region has the DNA TGTGCCACACGGTGGCTAGCGGGGAATGAGCAGTTCTTC. It codes for CATRWLAGNEQFF.

A few counts support this clone. This chain links TRBV28 with TRBJ2-7; D perhaps matches TRBD1 (6 bases). V gave up 4 bases and J gave up 2 bases, with 15 bases separating them. The length of the CDR3 is 15 residues. Germline CDR1 MDHEN, CDR2 SYDVKM. CDR3 in DNA: TGTGCCAGCAGTTCCCTCGGGCAGGGGACCTACGAGCAGTACTTC. Translation gives CASSSLGQGTYEQYF. The complete variable domain, with remaining parts taken from reference TRBV28 and TRBJ2-7, reads DVKVTQSSRYLVKRTGEKVFLECVQDMDHENMFWYRQDPGLGLRLIYFSYDVKMKEKGDIPEGYSVSREKKERFSLILESASTNQTSMYLCASSSLGQGTYEQYFGPGTRLTVT.

This sequence joins TRBV2 and TRBJ2-7; 7 bases map to TRBD1. Germline V gives CDR1 SNHLY, CDR2 FYNNEI. V lost 6 bases to trimming and J lost 3 bases; unmatched junction nucleotides: 8. There are 14 residues in the CDR3. The CDR3 reads CASSRDRSVYEQYF. As DNA, the CDR3 is TGTGCCAGCAGCCGGGACAGATCAGTCTACGAGCAGTACTTC.

The chain carries TRBV28 and TRBJ2-3; 7 positions match TRBD1. The V segment lost 3 bases and the J segment 5 bases; nucleotides outside the gene matches: 8. The CDR3 spans 15 residues. Per the germline V gene, CDR1 is MDHEN and CDR2 is SYDVKM. In nucleotides, the CDR3 is TGTGCCAGCAGTTTCGGCTCAGGGGGTGTAGATACGCAGTATTTT. As protein: CASSFGSGGVDTQYF. Using reference TRBV28 and TRBJ2-3 for the parts outside the CDR3, the full variable domain is DVKVTQSSRYLVKRTGEKVFLECVQDMDHENMFWYRQDPGLGLRLIYFSYDVKMKEKGDIPEGYSVSREKKERFSLILESASTNQTSMYLCASSFGSGGVDTQYFGPGTRLTVL.

Notes on this clone: The sample has other DNA sequences that encode this CDR3 too. The CDR3 loop reads CASSVGTATSYEQYF. In nucleotides, the CDR3 is TGTGCCAGCAGCGTCGGGACAGCAACCTCCTACGAGCAGTACTTC. The gene calls are TRBV9 and TRBJ2-7; the match to TRBD1 covers 7 bases. The V gene end was trimmed by 2 bases and the J gene end by 0 bases; junction bases not matched to a gene: 5. Germline V gene data show CDR1 as SGDLS and CDR2 as YYNGEE. The CDR3 is 15 amino acids.

This clone was counted at least ten times. The chain uses TRBV7-2 and TRBJ2-7; tentatively, D is TRBD1 (6 bases). The ends were cut back, 0 bases at V and 4 bases at J, with 10 bases in the middle. The CDR3 sequence is 14 residues long. Per the germline V gene, CDR1 is SGHTA and CDR2 is FQGNSA. CDR3 amino acids: CASSLANTGYEQYF. In DNA form, the CDR3 reads TGTGCCAGCAGCTTAGCTAACACAGGGTACGAGCAGTACTTC.

The rearrangement links TRBV5-1 to TRBJ1-4, with D possibly TRBD1 on 6 matching bases. The CDR3 covers 15 residues. Germline lookup yields CDR1 SGHRS and CDR2 YFSETQ. V lost 0 bases, J lost 6 bases, and 12 bases lay in between. The CDR3 DNA reads TGCGCCAGCAGCTTGGGGGGCAGGGGAGATGAAAAACTGTTTTTT. Protein sequence: CASSLGGRGDEKLFF.

V usage is TRBV11-2 and J usage is TRBJ2-5; D possibly corresponds to TRBD2 (6 bases). Between the trimmed V and J ends, which lost 1 base and 3 bases, there was a span of 15 bases. CDR1 and CDR2 (germline): SGHAT, FQNNGV. CDR3 length: 16 residues. The CDR3 region is CASSLGIGGSKETQYF. As DNA, the CDR3 is TGTGCCAGCAGCTTAGGCATCGGGGGTTCGAAAGAGACCCAGTACTTC.

This clone has a handful of counts. The V gene is TRBV14, the J gene TRBJ2-1, with a possible D match to TRBD2 (6 bases). V lost 3 bases and J lost 6, with 18 bases in between. From germline, CDR1 is SGHDN and CDR2 FVKESK. The CDR3 totals 16 residues. This chain's CDR3 is CASSQQLADGPNEQFF. CDR3 DNA sequence: TGTGCCAGCAGCCAGCAACTAGCCGACGGACCCAATGAGCAGTTCTTC.

This chain joins TRBV28 and TRBJ2-2, with D perhaps matching TRBD1 (6 bases). V was pared by 5 bases and J by 3 bases, with 13 bases between. The CDR3 sequence is 15 residues long. Germline assignment: CDR1 MDHEN and CDR2 SYDVKM. The CDR3 region is CASSPGDTHTGELFF. As DNA, the CDR3 is TGTGCCAGCAGTCCCGGGGACACTCACACCGGGGAGCTGTTTTTT. The full variable domain, its missing parts supplied by reference TRBV28 and TRBJ2-2, is DVKVTQSSRYLVKRTGEKVFLECVQDMDHENMFWYRQDPGLGLRLIYFSYDVKMKEKGDIPEGYSVSREKKERFSLILESASTNQTSMYLCASSPGDTHTGELFFGEGSRLTVL.

This clone was recorded a few times. This chain connects TRBV7-2 to TRBJ1-2; 7 bases map to TRBD1. The J segment lost 7 bases and the V segment lost 5 bases, leaving 10 bases of the junction unmatched. Germline loops: CDR1 SGHTA, CDR2 FQGNSA. The CDR3 extends over 14 amino acids. The CDR3 loop reads CASSTARQGRGYTF. DNA of the CDR3: TGTGCCAGCAGCACCGCCCGACAGGGCCGTGGCTACACCTTC.

The rearrangement joins TRBV4-1 to TRBJ1-5, with D possibly being TRBD1 (5 bases). V dropped 0 bases and J dropped 6 bases, with 12 bases sitting between them. The CDR3 totals 15 residues. The V gene's germline CDR1 is MGHRA and CDR2 YSYEKL. The chain's CDR3 is CASSQDVGGVQPQHF. The CDR3 bases are TGCGCCAGCAGCCAAGATGTCGGGGGAGTTCAGCCCCAGCATTTT.

This sequence joins TRBV7-2 and TRBJ2-7, with 7 bases aligning to TRBD2. The CDR3 contains 15 residues. After removal of 2 bases from V and 6 bases from J, the junction contained 10 bases not matched to a gene. Germline-derived CDR1 and CDR2 are SGHTA and FQGNSA. The CDR3 loop is CASSLYSAGDSEQYF. The CDR3 nucleotides read TGTGCCAGCAGCTTATATTCGGCGGGAGATAGCGAGCAGTACTTC.

The sample holds many counts of this clone. This chain joins TRBV28 and TRBJ2-5, with 7 bases aligning to TRBD2. Per germline, CDR1 MDHEN and CDR2 SYDVKM. CDR3 size: 14 residues. The trim removed 3 bases at V and 5 bases at J, leaving 6 bases unmatched. CDR3 in amino acids: CASSLLGGKETQYF. CDR3 sequence (DNA): TGTGCCAGCAGTTTGCTCGGGGGGAAGGAGACCCAGTACTTC. Variable domain in full (rest from reference TRBV28 and TRBJ2-5): DVKVTQSSRYLVKRTGEKVFLECVQDMDHENMFWYRQDPGLGLRLIYFSYDVKMKEKGDIPEGYSVSREKKERFSLILESASTNQTSMYLCASSLLGGKETQYFGPGTRLLVL.

For this clone: At the DNA level, this CDR3 is encoded by other sequences in the same sample as well. V usage is TRBV19 and J usage is TRBJ1-5; D possibly corresponds to TRBD1 (5 bases). V lost 5 bases, J lost 7 bases, and 12 bases lay in between. The CDR3 extends over 13 amino acids. The germline V gene has CDR1 LNHDA and CDR2 SQIVND (reference sequence). The CDR3 DNA sequence: TGTGCCAGTAGTCCAGGGCGGGGGCAGCCCCAGCATTTT. Protein sequence: CASSPGRGQPQHF.

This clone was found a few times. The rearrangement joins TRBV10-3 to TRBJ2-1; D gene unclear. In germline, CDR1 is ENHRY, CDR2 SYGVKD. The CDR3 runs to 11 residues. V was shortened by 4 bases and J by 5 bases, with 3 bases between the two germline ends. The CDR3 spells CAISANNEQFF. The CDR3 nucleotides are TGTGCCATCAGTGCCAACAATGAGCAGTTCTTC.

This clone was found a few times. The V and J genes are TRBV5-1 and TRBJ2-1; 15 bases are shared with TRBD2. This CDR3 contains 18 residues. Trimming removed 3 bases from V and 6 bases from J; junction bases left unmatched: 10. Germline values: CDR1 SGHRS, CDR2 YFSETQ. The CDR3 loop reads CASSSGLAGGFAGNEQFF. The CDR3, as DNA: TGCGCCAGCAGCTCGGGACTAGCGGGAGGATTTGCGGGCAATGAGCAGTTCTTC.

The chain joins TRBV18 to TRBJ1-1, with D tentatively TRBD1 (5 bases). Germline V gene lookup returns CDR1 KGHSH and CDR2 LQKENI. The CDR3 covers 15 residues. With 2 bases removed from V and 4 bases from J, the gap between germline ends came to 14 bases. The CDR3 loop is CASSPRAERGTEAFF. CDR3 sequence (DNA): TGTGCCAGCTCACCAAGGGCCGAAAGGGGCACTGAAGCTTTCTTT.

This clone was observed a few times. The chain is built from TRBV20-1 and TRBJ2-1; no firm D call. Germline CDR1 is DFQATT and CDR2 is SNEGSKA (reference sequence). The V end lost 1 base, the J end lost 10 bases, and 8 bases lay between the germline ends. This CDR3 comprises 11 residues. The CDR3 region has the DNA TGCAGTGCTAGAGGTTCTACGGAGCAGTTCTTC. Amino acids: CSARGSTEQFF.

This clone was seen only a few times. This CDR3 is also generated by other DNA sequences in the sample. The CDR3 spells CAWSSSTDTQYF. In DNA, the CDR3 is TGTGCCTGGAGCTCTAGCACAGATACGCAGTATTTT. The chain carries TRBV30 and TRBJ2-3; D not resolved. This CDR3 comprises 12 residues. Germline V gene data show CDR1 as GTSNPN and CDR2 as SVGIG (reference sequence). Trimming removed 3 bases at V and 0 bases at J, with 4 bases between.

This clone was observed a handful of times. The chain recombines TRBV11-2 with TRBJ2-7; D is undetermined. CDR3 length: 13 amino acids. Trimming left V 3 bases short and J 0 bases short, with 6 bases between. Germline V gene sequence: CDR1 SGHAT, CDR2 FQNNGV. DNA for the CDR3: TGTGCCAGCAGCTTCGTAGTCTCCTACGAGCAGTACTTC. As protein: CASSFVVSYEQYF.

This clone was recorded a few times. This chain uses TRBV4-2 with TRBJ2-2, with TRBD1 as a possible D gene (5 bases). The germline CDR1 and CDR2 sequences are LGHNA and YNFKEQ. V was clipped by 0 bases and J by 0 bases, with 11 bases between them. The CDR3 spans 17 residues. The CDR3 spells CASSQDFRTTNTGELFF. The DNA for the CDR3 is TGTGCCAGCAGCCAAGATTTTAGGACAACGAACACCGGGGAGCTGTTTTTT.

This clone turned up a few times. This chain joins TRBV15 and TRBJ1-2; no definite D call. Per the germline V gene, CDR1 is LNHNV and CDR2 is YYDKDF (reference sequence). V lost 0 bases, J lost 3 bases, and 5 bases lay in between. CDR3 length: 13 amino acids. The CDR3 spells CATSRDSHYGYTF. The CDR3, as DNA: TGTGCCACCAGCAGAGATTCTCACTATGGCTACACCTTC.

This chain joins TRBV19 and TRBJ2-2, with TRBD1 as a possible D gene (5 bases). CDR1 is LNHDA and CDR2 is SQIVND in the germline V gene (reference sequence). With 5 bases removed from V and 4 bases from J, the gap between germline ends came to 8 bases. The CDR3 extends over 13 amino acids. The CDR3 nucleotides read TGTGCCAGTAGTCAGGGATTCACCGGGGAGCTGTTTTTT. It specifies CASSQGFTGELFF.

This clone was seen only a few times. The chain carries TRBV30 and TRBJ1-2, with D possibly matching TRBD1 (6 bases). Deletions cut 3 bases from V and 6 bases from J, with 11 bases between. The CDR3 runs 12 residues. Germline V lookup: CDR1 GTSNPN, CDR2 SVGIG (reference sequence). Written as DNA, the CDR3 is TGTGCCTGGAGCGTTCACAGGGATGGCTACACCTTC. Its translation is CAWSVHRDGYTF.